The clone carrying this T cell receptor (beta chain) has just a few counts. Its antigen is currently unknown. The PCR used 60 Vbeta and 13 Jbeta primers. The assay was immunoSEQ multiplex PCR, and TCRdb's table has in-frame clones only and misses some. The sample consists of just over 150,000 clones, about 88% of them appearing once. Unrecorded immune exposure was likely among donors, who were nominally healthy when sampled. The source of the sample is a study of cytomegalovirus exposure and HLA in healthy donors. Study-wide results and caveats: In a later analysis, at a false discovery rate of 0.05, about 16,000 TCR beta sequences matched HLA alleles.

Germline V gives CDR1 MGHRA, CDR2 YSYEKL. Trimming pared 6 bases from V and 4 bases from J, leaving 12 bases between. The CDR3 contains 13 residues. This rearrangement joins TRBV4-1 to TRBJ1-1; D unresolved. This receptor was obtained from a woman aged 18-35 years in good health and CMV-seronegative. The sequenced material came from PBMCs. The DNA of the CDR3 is TGCGCCAGCAGAGCTAGGGAGAGCACTGAAGCTTTCTTT. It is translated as CASRARESTEAFF.